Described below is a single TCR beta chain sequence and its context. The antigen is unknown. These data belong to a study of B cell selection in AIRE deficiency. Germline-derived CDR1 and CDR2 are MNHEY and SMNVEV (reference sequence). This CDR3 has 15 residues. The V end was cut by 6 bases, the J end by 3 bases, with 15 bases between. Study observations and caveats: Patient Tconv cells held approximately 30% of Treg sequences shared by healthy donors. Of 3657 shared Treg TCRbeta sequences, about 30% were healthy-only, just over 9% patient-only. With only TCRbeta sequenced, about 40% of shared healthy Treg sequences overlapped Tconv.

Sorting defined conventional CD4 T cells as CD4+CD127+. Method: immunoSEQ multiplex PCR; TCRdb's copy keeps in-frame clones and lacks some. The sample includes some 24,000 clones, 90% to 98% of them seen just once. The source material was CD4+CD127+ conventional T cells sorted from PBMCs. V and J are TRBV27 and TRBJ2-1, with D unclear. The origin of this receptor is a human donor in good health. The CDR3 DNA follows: TGTGCCAGCAGGTCCGGGCTCCTCCTCTACAATGAGCAGTTCTTC. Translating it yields CASRSGLLLYNEQFF.